In this sample, the clone carrying this TCR beta chain turned up many times. The antigen remains undetermined. MiXCR, run by TCRdb on the 5' RACE reads, gives a single entry per CDR3 protein. The sample has about 200,000 distinct CDR3 sequences, approximately 8.3% seen once. The data were taken from a study of identical twins. Trimming removed 3 bases from V and 2 bases from J; junction bases left unmatched: 11. Germline V gene lookup returns CDR1 KGHSH and CDR2 LQKENI. This CDR3 spans 17 amino acids. Points from the study as a whole: Compared with models, monozygotic twins showed more out-of-frame TCR alpha sharing. Invariant cells of the MAIT and iNKT types might have partly distorted the zero-insertion analyses. Insertion counts were lower in abundant cord blood beta clonotypes, a trend that memory repertoires did not show.

Another study also made use of these data, one on yellow fever vaccine responses in identical twins. That work contributes: Reports say the vaccine T cell response in twins looked partly convergent and partly personalized.

The chain recombines TRBV18 with TRBJ2-3, with 7 bases fitting TRBD2. This TCR was recovered from a woman between 18 and 30 years old in good health. Sequencing was performed on memory (CD45RO+) T cells sorted from blood. In DNA, the CDR3 is TGTGCCAGCTCACCCGTTATGTTAGCGGGCCTCACAGATACGCAGTATTTT. It yields the protein CASSPVMLAGLTDTQYF.